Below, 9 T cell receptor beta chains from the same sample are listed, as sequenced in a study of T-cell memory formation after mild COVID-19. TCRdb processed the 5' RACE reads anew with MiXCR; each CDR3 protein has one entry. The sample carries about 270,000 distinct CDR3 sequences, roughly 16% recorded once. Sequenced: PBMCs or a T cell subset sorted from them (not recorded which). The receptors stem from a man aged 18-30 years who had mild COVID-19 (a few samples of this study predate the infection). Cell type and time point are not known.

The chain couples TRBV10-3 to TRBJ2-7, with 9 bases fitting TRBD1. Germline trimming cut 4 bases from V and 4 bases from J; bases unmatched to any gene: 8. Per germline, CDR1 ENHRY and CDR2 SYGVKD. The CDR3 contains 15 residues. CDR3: CAISAWTGEGYEQYF. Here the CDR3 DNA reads TGTGCCATCAGTGCCTGGACAGGGGAAGGGTACGAGCAGTACTTC.

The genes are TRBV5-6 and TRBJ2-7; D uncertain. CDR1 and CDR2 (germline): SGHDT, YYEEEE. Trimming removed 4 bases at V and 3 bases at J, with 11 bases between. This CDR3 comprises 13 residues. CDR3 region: CASSRSSYYEQYV. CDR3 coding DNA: TGTGCCAGCAGCCGCTCGAGTTACTACGAGCAGTACGTC.

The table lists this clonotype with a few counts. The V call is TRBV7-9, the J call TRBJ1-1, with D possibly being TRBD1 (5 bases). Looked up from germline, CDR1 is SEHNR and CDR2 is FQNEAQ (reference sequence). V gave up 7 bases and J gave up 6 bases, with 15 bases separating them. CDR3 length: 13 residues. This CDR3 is CASTLGGVSEAFF. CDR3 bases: TGTGCCAGCACCCTGGGAGGGGTTTCTGAAGCTTTCTTT.

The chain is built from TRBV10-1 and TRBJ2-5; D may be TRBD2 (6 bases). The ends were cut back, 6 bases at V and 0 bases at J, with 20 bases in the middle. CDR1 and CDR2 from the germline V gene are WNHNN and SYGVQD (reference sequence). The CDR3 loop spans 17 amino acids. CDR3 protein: CASSPGDAGMYQETQYF. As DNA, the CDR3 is TGCGCCAGCAGCCCCGGGGACGCGGGGATGTACCAAGAGACCCAGTACTTC.

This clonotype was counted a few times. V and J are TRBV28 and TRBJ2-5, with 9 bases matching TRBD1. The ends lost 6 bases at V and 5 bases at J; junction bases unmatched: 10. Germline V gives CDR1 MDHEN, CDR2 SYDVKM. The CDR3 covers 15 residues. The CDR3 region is CASRGGQGLRETQYF. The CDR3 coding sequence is TGTGCCAGCAGAGGGGGACAGGGTTTAAGGGAGACCCAGTACTTC.

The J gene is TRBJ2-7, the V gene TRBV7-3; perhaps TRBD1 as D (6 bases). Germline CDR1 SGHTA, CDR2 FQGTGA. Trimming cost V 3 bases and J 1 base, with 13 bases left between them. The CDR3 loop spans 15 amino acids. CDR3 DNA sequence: TGTGCCAGCAGCTTGGGGGCCGGGCGATCCTACGAGCAGTACTTC. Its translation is CASSLGAGRSYEQYF. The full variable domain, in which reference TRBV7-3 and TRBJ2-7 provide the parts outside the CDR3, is GAGVSQTPSNKVTEKGKYVELRCDPISGHTALYWYRQSLGQGPEFLIYFQGTGAADDSGLPNDRFFAVRPEGSVSTLKIQRTERGDSAVYLCASSLGAGRSYEQYFGPGTRLTVT.

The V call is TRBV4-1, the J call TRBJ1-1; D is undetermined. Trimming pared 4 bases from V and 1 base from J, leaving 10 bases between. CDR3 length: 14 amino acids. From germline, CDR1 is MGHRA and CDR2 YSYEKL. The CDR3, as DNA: TGCGCCAGCAGCCCGCTAGACGGGAACACTGAAGCTTTCTTT. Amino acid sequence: CASSPLDGNTEAFF.

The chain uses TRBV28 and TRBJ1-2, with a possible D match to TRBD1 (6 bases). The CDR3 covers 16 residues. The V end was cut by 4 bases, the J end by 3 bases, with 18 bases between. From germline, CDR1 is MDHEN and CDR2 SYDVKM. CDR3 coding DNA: TGTGCCAGCAGTTCCTATCCCACACAGGGTTACTATGGCTACACCTTC. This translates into CASSSYPTQGYYGYTF.

CDR3 protein: CASRDRAYNYGYTF. DNA for the CDR3: TGCGCCAGCAGAGATAGGGCTTATAACTATGGCTACACCTTC. The J gene is TRBJ1-2, the V gene TRBV10-2; D is undetermined. The CDR3 is 14 amino acids. Germline V CDR1 and CDR2: WSHSY, SAAADI. The ends were cut back, 6 bases at V and 1 base at J, with 12 bases in the middle.